The T cell receptor beta chain described here comes from a study of T-cell reconstitution after alpha-beta-depleted transplantation in children. Overall study findings and caveats: Several hundred graft clones that had expanded were reportedly the source of alpha-beta T cells about two months after transplant. Diversity and T-cell counts at one year after transplant derived mostly from new T cells. Surviving recipient T cells and thymic progenitors underlay high day-60 TCRbeta diversity in some patients.

This CDR3 has 17 residues. Germline CDR1 is SGHRS and CDR2 is YFSETQ. V was clipped by 0 bases and J by 2 bases; unmatched bases: 8. TCRbeta library preparation incorporated unique molecular identifiers. Via MiXCR, TCRdb re-called the PCR reads, giving one row per CDR3 protein. Among about a million distinct CDR3 sequences listed, roughly 29% were seen once. Note on this clonotype: Its antigen is not identified.

The specimen comprised PBMCs, mostly from graft donor cells, sampled 360 days after TCRalphabeta/CD19-depleted stem cell transplant. This chain connects TRBV5-1 to TRBJ2-7, with 10 bases matching TRBD1. This clonotype was sampled from a boy in the first two years of life who had a stem cell transplant for SCID, so the T cells may come from the graft donor. DNA of the CDR3: TGCGCCAGCAGCTTGGGGCCGCGACAGGGGGCTACCTACGAGCAGTACTTC. It specifies CASSLGPRQGATYEQYF.